The 15 T cell receptor beta chains below were found in one sample sequenced in a study of blood T cells in healthy people across ages. Together with a sample-barcoded 5' primer, a J-beta primer mix was included in a second PCR lasting about 6 to 11 cycles. TCRdb re-called the 5' RACE reads through MiXCR, storing one row per CDR3 protein. Of about 640,000 distinct CDR3 sequences in the sample, around 41% were seen once. Sequencing used blood. These receptors were taken from a man of 80 years or more in good health.

This chain links TRBV5-1 with TRBJ2-7; TRBD1 agrees at 7 bases. The CDR3 runs to 13 residues. The germline CDR1 and CDR2 sequences are SGHRS and YFSETQ. Losses at the gene ends were 0 bases for V and 5 bases for J; bases not matched to a gene: 2. CDR3 nucleotide sequence: TGCGCCAGCAGCTTGGCTGACAGGGACGAGCAGTACTTC. It yields the protein CASSLADRDEQYF.

The CDR3 is CASSSLGGFSYNEQYF. CDR3 DNA: TGTGCCAGCAGCAGCTTAGGGGGTTTCTCCTACAATGAGCAGTACTTC. This rearrangement joins TRBV12-1 to TRBJ2-1; the tabulated D call, TRBD1, remains unverified against the DNA. The J call is in doubt because the DNA end fits TRBJ2-7 better. TRBV12-1 is a pseudogene segment. This CDR3 has 16 residues.

The genes are TRBV4-2 and TRBJ1-1; D is uncertain. This CDR3 is built from 13 residues. V was cut by 3 bases and J by 3 bases, with 8 bases left in between. CDR1 and CDR2 from the germline V gene are LGHNA and YNFKEQ. CDR3 sequence reads: CASSQGSDTEAFF. Here the CDR3 DNA reads TGTGCCAGCAGCCAGGGATCGGACACTGAAGCTTTCTTT.

J is TRBJ1-4 and V is TRBV7-7; TRBD1 matches at 9 bases. Germline-derived CDR1 and CDR2 are SSHAT and FNYEAQ (reference sequence). The V and J ends lost 5 bases and 11 bases, in that order; junction bases with no gene match: 6. CDR3 length: 13 amino acids. DNA for the CDR3: TGTGCCAGCAGCCCCGGGACAGGGTTGAAACTGTTTTTT. Translation gives CASSPGTGLKLFF. Using reference TRBV7-7 and TRBJ1-4 for the parts outside the CDR3, the full variable domain is GAGVSQSPRYKVTKRGQDVTLRCDPISSHATLYWYQQALGQGPEFLTYFNYEAQPDKSGLPSDRFSAERPEGSISTLTIQRTEQRDSAMYRCASSPGTGLKLFFGSGTQLSVL.

The chain employs TRBV29-1 and TRBJ1-5, with D possibly being TRBD1 (6 bases). CDR1 is SQVTM, CDR2 ANQGSEA, per germline. V shed 7 bases and J shed 7 bases, with 14 bases lying between them. The CDR3 has 12 amino acids. CDR3 amino acids: CSGKTGDQPQHF. CDR3 bases: TGCAGCGGAAAGACAGGAGACCAGCCCCAGCATTTT.

The V call is TRBV24-1, the J call TRBJ2-1; D may be TRBD1 (6 bases). This CDR3 comprises 14 residues. V was trimmed by 10 bases and J by 2 bases, leaving 14 bases between them. In germline, CDR1 is KGHDR, CDR2 SFDVKD. The CDR3, as DNA: TGTGCCACTTCAGACAGGAGGACCTACAATGAGCAGTTCTTC. It is translated as CATSDRRTYNEQFF.

The chain links TRBV14 to TRBJ2-3; D unclear. The CDR3 length is 14 residues. CDR1 is SGHDN, CDR2 FVKESK, per germline. Trimming removed 1 base at V and 4 bases at J, with 9 bases between. CDR3 sequence: CASSQGPTADTQYF. The CDR3 DNA is TGTGCCAGCAGCCAAGGGCCCACCGCAGATACGCAGTATTTT.

This chain uses TRBV4-3 with TRBJ2-4; D may be TRBD1 (6 bases). Germline V gene sequence: CDR1 LGHNA, CDR2 YSLEER. The CDR3 sequence is 14 residues long. Trimming took off 0 bases at V and 13 bases at J, with 16 bases between the two ends. CDR3 amino acids: CASSQDVGAREQYF. DNA for the CDR3: TGCGCCAGCAGCCAAGATGTGGGGGCCAGGGAGCAGTACTTC.

This clonotype was seen at least ten times. The gene calls are TRBV9 and TRBJ2-7, with TRBD1 as a possible D gene (5 bases). V was pared by 0 bases and J by 4 bases, with 11 bases between. CDR1 is SGDLS and CDR2 is YYNGEE in the germline V gene. The CDR3 length is 14 residues. CDR3 loop: CASSVDDSRYEQYF. The CDR3 coding sequence is TGTGCCAGCAGCGTAGATGACAGCCGATACGAGCAGTACTTC.

Of note for this clonotype: The junction and the germline gene differ at one end; a read error may be behind it. This chain uses TRBV6-4 with TRBJ1-2, with TRBD1 matching 9 bases. CDR3 size: 15 residues. The germline V gene encodes CDR1 MRHNA and CDR2 SNTAGT. CDR3 loop: CASGDQGQGTSGYTF. For the CDR3, the DNA is TGTGCCAGCGGTGACCAGGGACAGGGAACGTCTGGCTACACCTTC.

This clonotype was seen at least ten times. The rearrangement uses TRBV3-1 and TRBJ2-3; TRBD2 matches 8 bases. J was trimmed by 4 bases and V by 4 bases; bases with no gene match: 10. Germline values: CDR1 LGHDT, CDR2 YNNKEL (reference sequence). The CDR3 is 16 amino acids. The CDR3, as DNA: TGTGCCAGCAGCCTTTCGGGGGGGCCTTTGGCAGATACGCAGTATTTT. This sequence encodes CASSLSGGPLADTQYF.

This clonotype was detected many times. Given a much more abundant clone one base away, this may be a read error. The chain uses TRBV6-5 and TRBJ1-4, with D unclear. Germline V gives CDR1 MNHEY, CDR2 SVGAGI. Trimming shortened V by 2 bases and J by 8 bases, and 12 bases separated the two germline ends. The CDR3 contains 14 residues. The CDR3 nucleotides read TGTGCCAGCAGTTACGCGAGTCCGGGAGAAAAACTGTTTTTT. Translating gives CASSYASPGEKLFF.

This clonotype has more than one count but fewer than ten. V and J are TRBV20-1 and TRBJ1-4, with D hard to call. CDR1 is DFQATT, CDR2 SNEGSKA, per germline (reference sequence). There are 13 residues in the CDR3. V gave up 6 bases and J gave up 5 bases, with 13 bases separating them. The CDR3 DNA sequence: TGCAGTGCCCTGCGGCGTTCCAATGAAAAACTGTTTTTT. It specifies CSALRRSNEKLFF.

This clonotype was seen at least ten times. The chain joins TRBV29-1 to TRBJ2-5; no clear D. The germline V gene has CDR1 SQVTM and CDR2 ANQGSEA. The V end was cut by 2 bases, the J end by 3 bases, with 7 bases between. The CDR3 has 12 amino acids. The CDR3 region is CSVEQTKETQYF. The DNA for the CDR3 is TGCAGCGTTGAACAGACCAAAGAGACCCAGTACTTC.

This clonotype has a handful of counts. The chain recombines TRBV11-3 with TRBJ1-1; D not certain. Looked up from germline, CDR1 is SGHNT and CDR2 is YENEEA. The CDR3 runs to 13 residues. Deletions cut 2 bases from V and 11 bases from J, with 15 bases between. CDR3 DNA: TGTGCCAGCAGCTTATCACTCGTCGATGTGGCTTTCTTT. This translates into CASSLSLVDVAFF.